This TCR beta chain was observed in a study of T cell changes during pregnancy in multiple sclerosis. Data came from immunoSEQ multiplex PCR; TCRdb stores just in-frame clones and leaves some out. This sample has roughly 50,000 clones, with more than 85% found just once. The germline V and J ends were trimmed by 5 bases and 4 bases, with 14 bases remaining between them. Per the germline V gene, CDR1 is MNHEY and CDR2 is SMNVEV (reference sequence). This CDR3 contains 14 residues. Source: peripheral blood, taken after pregnancy. This TCR was recovered from a female donor in good health, enrolled as a control in a pregnancy study. The rearrangement joins TRBV27 to TRBJ1-1; the D gene is possibly TRBD1 (6 bases). In nucleotides, the CDR3 is TGTGCCAGCAGTATAACAGGGTACGTCACTGAAGCTTTCTTT. This sequence encodes CASSITGYVTEAFF.